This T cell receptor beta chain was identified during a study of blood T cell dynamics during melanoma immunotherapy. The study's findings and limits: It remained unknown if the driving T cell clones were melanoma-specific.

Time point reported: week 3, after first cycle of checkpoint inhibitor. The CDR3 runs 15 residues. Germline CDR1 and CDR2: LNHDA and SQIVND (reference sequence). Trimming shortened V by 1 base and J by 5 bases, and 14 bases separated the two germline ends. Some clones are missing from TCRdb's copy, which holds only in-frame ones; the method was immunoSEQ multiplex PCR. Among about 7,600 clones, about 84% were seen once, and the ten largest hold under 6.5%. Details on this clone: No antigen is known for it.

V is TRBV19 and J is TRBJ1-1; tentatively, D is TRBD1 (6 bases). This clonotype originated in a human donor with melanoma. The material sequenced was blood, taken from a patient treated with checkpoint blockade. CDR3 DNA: TGTGCCAGTAGTATAGGGAGGGGGGCGAAAACTGAAGCTTTCTTT. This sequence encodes CASSIGRGAKTEAFF.